This TCR beta chain is from a study of T-cell reconstitution after alpha-beta-depleted transplantation in children. Points from the study as a whole: Surviving recipient cells, namely T cells and thymic progenitors, were the source of high day-60 TCRbeta diversity in some patients. After one year, T-cell counts and TCRbeta diversity mostly came from new T cells. About two months after transplant, alpha-beta T cells reportedly came from several hundred expanded graft clones.

This clonotype was detected many times. Its antigen is not identified. The authors prepared the TCRbeta library with unique molecular identifiers. TCRdb redid the calling of the PCR reads with MiXCR, one entry per CDR3 protein. The data show about 190,000 distinct CDR3 sequences, with approximately 10% seen just once and roughly 13% held by the top ten. Losses at the gene ends were 3 bases for V and 0 bases for J; bases not matched to a gene: 9. The germline V gene has CDR1 LGHNA and CDR2 YNFKEQ. The CDR3 is 17 residues long. The sequence was obtained from a boy under 10 years old with acute myeloid leukemia, due to receive a stem cell transplant. The rearrangement links TRBV4-2 to TRBJ2-5; 8 bases fit TRBD2. Material: PBMCs, obtained before TCRalphabeta/CD19-depleted stem cell transplant. CDR3 sequence: CASSQDLSGSYQETQYF. The CDR3 nucleotides read TGTGCCAGCAGCCAGGACCTCAGCGGGAGCTACCAAGAGACCCAGTACTTC.